This T cell receptor (beta chain) was sequenced during a study of blood T cell repertoires in COVID-19. Study in general: Specimens from acute and convalescent COVID-19 originated in the United States, Italy and Spain.

Libraries were prepared by immunoSEQ multiplex PCR; TCRdb keeps only in-frame clonotypes and omits some of them. The sample has roughly 64,000 clones, approximately 84% seen once. Germline assignment: CDR1 SSHAT and CDR2 FNYEAQ (reference sequence). The CDR3 sequence is 15 residues long. Notes on this clone: At one boundary the junction diverges from the germline segment, which might be a read error.

The material sequenced was peripheral blood. The chain recombines TRBV7-7 with TRBJ2-2, with a weak D call TRBD1 (6 bases). This receptor was taken from a man aged 50 or older with active COVID-19. CDR3 residues: CASSLKTGPTGELFF. CDR3 sequence (DNA): TGTGCTAGCAGCCTAAAGACAGGTCCCACCGGGGAGCTGTTTTTT.